These T cell receptor beta chains were read from a single sample in a study of blood T cell repertoires in COVID-19. Some clones are missing from TCRdb's copy, which holds only in-frame ones; the method was immunoSEQ multiplex PCR. This table has approximately 60,000 clones, roughly 80% appearing once. Sequences were obtained from peripheral blood. The source is a man aged 55 to 70 with acute or convalescent COVID-19. The conserved cysteine and the conserved F or W are not part of the CDR3 here. The order of the fields is J gene, clone size, V gene, CDR3 protein. Clone size is given for some rows only: seen once, a few or many times, or a class if the clone is expanded.

TRBJ2-7,-,TRBV7-9,ASSPDFGYEQY
TRBJ2-3,-,TRBV7-3,ASSVGLAGITDTQY
TRBJ2-7,-,TRBV29-1,SGEVGRAPYEQY
TRBJ2-3,few,TRBV30,AWSTRWGRGTDTQY
TRBJ2-1,-,TRBV18,ASSPQGTGDYEQF
TRBJ2-1,few,TRBV5-6,ASSLEGSGEDEQF
TRBJ2-7,-,TRBV21-1,ATLVLSGRRYEQY
TRBJ1-5,-,TRBV3-1/TRBV3-2,ASSQPGDRRYQPQH
TRBJ2-1,-,TRBV27,ASSPFALSGRGHEQF
TRBJ2-5,-,TRBV7-3,ASSLGPQETQY
TRBJ2-3,-,TRBV7-6,ASSLGPTDTDTQY
TRBJ2-3,-,TRBV5-1,ASSKGTSGSADTQY
TRBJ2-5,-,TRBV5-1,ASSTGLAGGMETQY
TRBJ2-7,-,TRBV6-5,ASSTGTRIYEQY
TRBJ2-1,few,TRBV27,ASSPSDRGQNEQF
TRBJ1-5,-,TRBV7-8,ASSLDRVGNQPQH
TRBJ1-4,-,TRBV18,ASSPERRTGEKLF
TRBJ1-6,many,TRBV28,ASSYPSLAGMNSPLH
TRBJ1-4,-,TRBV6-2/TRBV6-3,ASSHRTGRNEKLF